This T cell receptor (beta chain) is from a study of T cell repertoires in cytomegalovirus infection. Study outcomes and limitations: Ex vivo responses were dominated by HLA-C-restricted CMV-specific TCR beta clonotypes.

Turning to this clonotype: Its matching antigen is unknown.

MiXCR, applied by TCRdb to the reads, yields one record per CDR3 protein. This sample has about 130,000 distinct CDR3 sequences; 7.5% to 9% occur once, and the top ten carry about a tenth. Germline CDR1 SGHNT, CDR2 YYREEE (reference sequence). The CDR3 loop spans 14 amino acids. The chain combines TRBV5-4 with TRBJ2-5; D may match TRBD1 or TRBD2 (5 bases each). The DNA end is more similar to TRBJ2-1, so the J call may be wrong. Source material: PBMCs. This TCR was sampled from a human donor in good health (CMV status not recorded). Some clones in this sample may be carry-over from other donors' samples. CDR3 in amino acids: CASSLWGRQETQFF. CDR3 sequence (DNA): TGTGCCAGCAGCTTGTGGGGACGTCAAGAGACCCAGTTCTTC.